This T cell receptor (beta chain) is drawn from a study of tumor-infiltrating lymphocytes in primary liver carcinoma (dated by TCRdb to about 2017). Some background on the complete study: Roughly five patients with histopathologically diagnosed primary liver carcinoma underwent surgical resection in China between 2015 and March 2016. Of the five patients (three men and two women, aged 30 to 69 years), four had hepatocellular carcinoma and one had combined HCC and intrahepatic cholangiocarcinoma. The five patients had tumors staged T1-T3 N0M0, with maximum diameters ranging from roughly 4.2 to 11 cm. Samples yielded roughly 3.65 to 7.5 million productive TCRbeta reads; read depth did not differ significantly between tissue types. For each liver tumor, the study sampled five regions along with adjacent normal tissue and blood, and applied TCRbeta repertoire sequencing, expression microarrays and whole-exome sequencing. A total of roughly 35 specimens from 5 patients went through TCRbeta repertoire sequencing, namely 25 tumor regions, 5 adjacent noncancerous liver tissues and 5 peripheral blood samples. Repertoires from technical replicates were highly reproducible, with mean shared-clone rates roughly 0.89 and correlation coefficients above 0.95.

Turning to this clonotype: Its antigen is unknown. The sample holds no much larger clone one base away, and base qualities are not on file.

General findings and caveats noted by the study authors: Because sequencing covered only the TCR beta chain and unpaired alpha chains were not captured, true repertoire diversity is likely underestimated. Repertoire overlap was found to be higher between tumor regions (mean roughly 36%) than between tumor-adjacent (around 17%) or tumor-blood (about 15%) pairs, consistent with antigen-driven expansion. Bulk unsorted samples precluded comparing CD4+ and CD8+ T cell repertoires. With just a few patients in the study, the authors point out that the findings should be validated in a larger study. Compared with blood, tumors had a significantly larger share of the repertoire taken up by the top 250 clones (p = 0.039).

A constant-region primer and ProtoScript II reverse transcriptase were used to reverse-transcribe TCRbeta-specific cDNA from approximately 500 ng total RNA. The TCRbeta libraries were prepared through three rounds of nested multiplex PCR following a slightly modified ARM-PCR procedure. Each of the first two PCR rounds ran for approximately 10 cycles using multiplex TRBV1-TRBV30 forward primers together with a Cbeta reverse primer. Sample barcodes and Illumina adapters were added in a final 25-cycle PCR with Deep VentR polymerase. Before sequencing, amplicons between 200 and 500 bp were purified from gel using a QIAquick gel extraction kit. An Illumina HiSeq 2500 was used to sequence the TCRbeta amplicons with 250-bp paired-end reads. In the authors' own workflow: To recover full CDR3 sequences, reads were quality-trimmed using Trimmomatic v0.33 and paired reads were then merged using FLASH v1.2.11. V, D and J germline segments were assigned to the rearranged TCRbeta sequences by MiGEC v1.2.1b. Clonotype statistics, along with Shannon-Wiener diversity indices, were calculated using VDJtools v1.0.0. To reduce sampling bias, subsequent analyses other than the diversity analysis used only the 250 most abundant clonotypes in each sample. The raw public reads went through TCRdb reprocessing: fastp at Q25, MiXCR clone calling, in-frame beta chains kept. A single entry per CDR3 protein holds the most common genes and DNA from its merged rows. The V and J calls and clone size are TCRdb's, not the authors'. Across this sample there are just over 300,000 distinct CDR3 sequences, with about three fifths seen only once. Approximately 15% of the sample belongs to the ten largest clones.

The CDR3 sequence holds 14 residues, the cysteine and phenylalanine included. Only CDR3 DNA remains: 42 bases, in frame from the first base. CDR1 and CDR2 are drawn from the germline V gene: SGHNT, YENEEA. Germline trimming amounts to 7 bases on V and 8 bases on J, with 10 as the count of junction bases outside the gene matches. RNA from unsorted whole blood was extracted with TRIzol reagent, and germline DNA was obtained with the DNeasy Blood & Tissue kit. Chronic HBV infection was present in the patients, and the patients were treatment-naive at sampling. Approximately 3.8 milliliters of peripheral blood were collected into K2EDTA tubes before surgery.

The clonotype originates from a woman aged 30 to 39 with primary liver carcinoma and hepatitis B virus infection. The chain employs TRBV11-3 and TRBJ2-3; a stretch of 9 junction bases matches TRBD2. Sequenced: peripheral blood. The CDR3 protein is CASNFGSGSVTQYF. The DNA is TGTGCCAGCAACTTCGGTAGCGGGAGTGTTACGCAGTATTTT.